The sequence of this T cell receptor beta chain was determined in a study of neoadjuvant anti-PD-1 for oral cavity cancer. About the study: Most patients had three to four biweekly doses of 3 mg/kg nivolumab before resection. Patients without progression received a fourth nivolumab dose around day 43, then surgical resection on days 50-56.

V lost 6 bases and J 6 bases, leaving 24 bases between the germline ends. CDR3 length: 17 residues. Germline V gene sequence: CDR1 LNHDA, CDR2 SQIVND (reference sequence). Blood libraries mostly used approximately 450 ng genomic DNA, six replicates each. Profiling relied on immunoSEQ multiplex PCR, and the TCRdb table lists in-frame clones only, not all of them. The sample yields 75,000 or so clones, more than 80% seen once. Analysis of PBMCs was direct, with no culture step. The material was PBMCs, obtained before nivolumab (anti-PD-1) treatment. The clonotype was recovered from a person aged 40 to 85 with oral cavity squamous cell carcinoma. This chain links TRBV19 with TRBJ1-5; D remains ambiguous. CDR3 DNA sequence: TGTGCCAGTAGCCGTGGTTCCGGGTGGGAGCTGGGTCAGCCCCAGCATTTT. Translation gives CASSRGSGWELGQPQHF.